This TCR beta chain is from a study of a mutant IDH1 vaccine in newly diagnosed glioma. Broader study findings: The occurrence of vaccine-induced immune responses was seen in over 85% of patients.

Time point noted: week 35, safety follow-up. Topical imiquimod accompanied each vaccine dose, which consisted of 300 ug of mutant IDH1 20-mer peptide. TCRdb keeps only in-frame clones here, not all; method: immunoSEQ multiplex PCR. Of around 70,000 clones detected, almost 85% appear once; the ten largest clones hold 12%. In regard to this clone: Antigen: not known.

The receptor was derived from a man younger than 35 with glioma. The starting material was PBMCs, obtained from a glioma patient whose treatment included an IDH1 peptide vaccine.

The CDR3 protein is CASSQERTSTNEKLFF. The CDR3 DNA follows: TGTGCCAGCTCACAGGAGCGGACCTCAACTAATGAAAAACTGTTTTTT. The V gene is TRBV18, the J gene TRBJ1-4; D gene unclear. V dropped 4 bases and J dropped 0 bases, with 12 bases sitting between them. The CDR3 totals 16 residues. The V gene's germline CDR1 is KGHSH and CDR2 LQKENI.